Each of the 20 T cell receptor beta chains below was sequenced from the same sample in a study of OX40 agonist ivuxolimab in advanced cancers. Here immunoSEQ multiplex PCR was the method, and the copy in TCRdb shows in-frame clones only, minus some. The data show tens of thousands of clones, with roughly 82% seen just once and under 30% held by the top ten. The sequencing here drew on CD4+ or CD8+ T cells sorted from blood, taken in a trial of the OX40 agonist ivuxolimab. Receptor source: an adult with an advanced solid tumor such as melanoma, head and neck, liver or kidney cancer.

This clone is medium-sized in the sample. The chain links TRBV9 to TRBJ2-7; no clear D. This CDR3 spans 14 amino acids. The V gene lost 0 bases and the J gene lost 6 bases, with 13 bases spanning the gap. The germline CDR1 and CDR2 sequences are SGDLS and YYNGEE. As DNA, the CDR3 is TGTGCCAGCAGCGTAGATGGAAACCTACTCGAGCAGTACTTC. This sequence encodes CASSVDGNLLEQYF.

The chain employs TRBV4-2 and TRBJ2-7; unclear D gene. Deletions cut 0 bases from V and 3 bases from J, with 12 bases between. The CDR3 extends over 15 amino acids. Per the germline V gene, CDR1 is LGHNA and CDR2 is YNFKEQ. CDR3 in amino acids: CASSQDWPTDYEQYF. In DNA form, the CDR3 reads TGTGCCAGCAGCCAAGATTGGCCCACCGACTACGAGCAGTACTTC.

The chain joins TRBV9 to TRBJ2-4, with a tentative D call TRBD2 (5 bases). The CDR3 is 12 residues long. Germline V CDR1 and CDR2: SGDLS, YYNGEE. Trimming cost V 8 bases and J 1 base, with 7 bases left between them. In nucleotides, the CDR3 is TGTGCCAGGAGGGTCGCCAAAAACATTCAGTACTTC. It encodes CARRVAKNIQYF.

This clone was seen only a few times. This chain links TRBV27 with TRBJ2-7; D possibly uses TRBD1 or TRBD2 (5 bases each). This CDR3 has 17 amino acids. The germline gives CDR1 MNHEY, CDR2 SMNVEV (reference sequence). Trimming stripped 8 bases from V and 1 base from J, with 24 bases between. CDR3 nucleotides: TGTGCCAGCTGGCCCGGGGCAGGAGGAGGTCCATCCTACGAGCAGTACTTC. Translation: CASWPGAGGGPSYEQYF.

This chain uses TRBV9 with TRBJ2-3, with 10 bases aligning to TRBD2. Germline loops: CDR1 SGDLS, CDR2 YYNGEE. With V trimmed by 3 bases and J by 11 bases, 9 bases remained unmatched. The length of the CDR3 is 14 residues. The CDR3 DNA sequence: TGTGCCAGCAGCGGAGCGGGAGGGGGTAGGGGGCAGTATTTT. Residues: CASSGAGGGRGQYF.

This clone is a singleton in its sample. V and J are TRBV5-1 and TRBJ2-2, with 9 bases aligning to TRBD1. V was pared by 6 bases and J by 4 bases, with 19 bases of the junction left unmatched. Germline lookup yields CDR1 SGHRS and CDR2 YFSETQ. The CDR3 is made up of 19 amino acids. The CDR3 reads CASKQRWTTGGAGTGELFF. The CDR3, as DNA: TGCGCCAGCAAACAGCGTTGGACCACAGGGGGCGCCGGCACCGGGGAGCTGTTTTTT.

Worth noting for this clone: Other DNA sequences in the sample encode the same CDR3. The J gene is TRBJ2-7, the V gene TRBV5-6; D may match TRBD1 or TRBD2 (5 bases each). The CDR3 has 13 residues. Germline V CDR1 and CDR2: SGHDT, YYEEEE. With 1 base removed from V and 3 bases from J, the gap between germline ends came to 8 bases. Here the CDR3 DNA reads TGTGCCAGCAGCTTGACAGGAGGCTACGAGCAGTACTTC. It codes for CASSLTGGYEQYF. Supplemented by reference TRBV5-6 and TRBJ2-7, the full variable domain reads DAGVTQSPTHLIKTRGQQVTLRCSPKSGHDTVSWYQQALGQGPQFIFQYYEEEERQRGNFPDRFSGHQFPNYSSELNVNALLLGDSALYLCASSLTGGYEQYFGPGTRLTVT.

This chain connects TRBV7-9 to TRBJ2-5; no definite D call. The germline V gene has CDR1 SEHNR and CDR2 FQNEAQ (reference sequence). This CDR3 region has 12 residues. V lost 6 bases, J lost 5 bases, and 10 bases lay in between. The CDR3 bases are TGTGCCAGCAGTTCCTACTGGGAGACCCAGTACTTC. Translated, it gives CASSSYWETQYF.

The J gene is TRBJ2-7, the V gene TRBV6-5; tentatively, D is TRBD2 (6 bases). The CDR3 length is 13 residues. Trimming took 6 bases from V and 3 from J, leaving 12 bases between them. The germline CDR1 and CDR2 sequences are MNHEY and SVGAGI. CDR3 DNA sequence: TGTGCCAGCAGCGCTAGCGCCAACTACGAGCAGTACTTC. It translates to CASSASANYEQYF.

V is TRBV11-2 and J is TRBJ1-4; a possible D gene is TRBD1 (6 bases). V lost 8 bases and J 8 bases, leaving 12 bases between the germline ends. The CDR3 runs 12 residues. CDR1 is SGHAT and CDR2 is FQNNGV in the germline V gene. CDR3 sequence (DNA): TGTGCCAGCGGTGGGGGCTACGAAAAACTGTTTTTT. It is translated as CASGGGYEKLFF.

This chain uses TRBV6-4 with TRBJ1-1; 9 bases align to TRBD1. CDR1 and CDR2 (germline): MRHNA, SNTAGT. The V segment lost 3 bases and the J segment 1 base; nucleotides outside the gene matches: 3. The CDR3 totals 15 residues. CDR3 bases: TGTGCCAGCAGTGATACGGGACAGGGGAACACTGAAGCTTTCTTT. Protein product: CASSDTGQGNTEAFF.

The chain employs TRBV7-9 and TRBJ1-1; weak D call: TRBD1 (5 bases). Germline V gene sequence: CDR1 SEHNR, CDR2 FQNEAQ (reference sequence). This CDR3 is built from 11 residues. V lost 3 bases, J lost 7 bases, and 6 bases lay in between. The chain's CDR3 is CASSFGGEAFF. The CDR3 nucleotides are TGTGCCAGCAGCTTTGGGGGTGAAGCTTTCTTT.

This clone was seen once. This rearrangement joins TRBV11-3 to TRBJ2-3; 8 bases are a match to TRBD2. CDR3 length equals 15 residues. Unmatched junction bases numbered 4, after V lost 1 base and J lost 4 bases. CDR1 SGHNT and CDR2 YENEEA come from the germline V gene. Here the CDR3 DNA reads TGTGCCAGCAGCTTAGTAGCGGGATCAGCAGATACGCAGTATTTT. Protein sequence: CASSLVAGSADTQYF.

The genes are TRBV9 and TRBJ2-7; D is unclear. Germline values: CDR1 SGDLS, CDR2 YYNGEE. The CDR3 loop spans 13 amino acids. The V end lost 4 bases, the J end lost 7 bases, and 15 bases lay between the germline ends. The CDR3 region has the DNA TGTGCCAGCAGCACCCCTCCCAAGTGGGAGCAGTACTTC. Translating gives CASSTPPKWEQYF.

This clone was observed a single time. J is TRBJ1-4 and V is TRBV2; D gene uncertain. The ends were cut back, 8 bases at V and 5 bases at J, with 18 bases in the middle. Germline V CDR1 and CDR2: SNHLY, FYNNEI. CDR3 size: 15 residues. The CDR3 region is CASFAPMQPNEKLFF. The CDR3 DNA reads TGTGCCAGCTTCGCGCCGATGCAACCAAATGAAAAACTGTTTTTT.

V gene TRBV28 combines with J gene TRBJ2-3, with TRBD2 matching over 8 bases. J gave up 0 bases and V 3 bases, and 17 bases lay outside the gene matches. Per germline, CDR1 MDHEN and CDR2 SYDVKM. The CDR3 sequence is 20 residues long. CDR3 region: CASSFPRGGLLADSTDTQYF. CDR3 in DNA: TGTGCCAGCAGTTTCCCTCGGGGGGGCCTACTAGCGGATAGCACAGATACGCAGTATTTT.

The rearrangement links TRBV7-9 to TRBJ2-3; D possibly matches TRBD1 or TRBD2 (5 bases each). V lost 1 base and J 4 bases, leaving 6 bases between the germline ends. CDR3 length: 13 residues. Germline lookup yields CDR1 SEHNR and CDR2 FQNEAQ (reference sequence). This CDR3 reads CASSLVGADTQYF. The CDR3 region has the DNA TGTGCCAGCAGCTTAGTGGGGGCAGATACGCAGTATTTT.

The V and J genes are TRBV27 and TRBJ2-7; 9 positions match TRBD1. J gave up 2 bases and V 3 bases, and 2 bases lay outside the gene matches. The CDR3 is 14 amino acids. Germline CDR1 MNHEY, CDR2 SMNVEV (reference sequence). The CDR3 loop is CASSFTGGPYEQYF. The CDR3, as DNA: TGTGCCAGCAGTTTTACAGGGGGCCCCTACGAGCAGTACTTC.

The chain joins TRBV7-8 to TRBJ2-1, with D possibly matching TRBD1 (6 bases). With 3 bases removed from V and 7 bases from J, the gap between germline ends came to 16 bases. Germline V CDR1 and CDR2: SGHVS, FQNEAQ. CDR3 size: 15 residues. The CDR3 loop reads CASSFTISQGNEQFF. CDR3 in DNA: TGTGCCAGCAGCTTCACCATCTCACAGGGTAATGAGCAGTTCTTC. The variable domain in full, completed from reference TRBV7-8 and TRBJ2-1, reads GAGVSQSPRYKVAKRGQDVALRCDPISGHVSLFWYQQALGQGPEFLTYFQNEAQLDKSGLPSDRFFAERPEGSVSTLKIQRTQQEDSAVYLCASSFTISQGNEQFFGPGTRLTVL.

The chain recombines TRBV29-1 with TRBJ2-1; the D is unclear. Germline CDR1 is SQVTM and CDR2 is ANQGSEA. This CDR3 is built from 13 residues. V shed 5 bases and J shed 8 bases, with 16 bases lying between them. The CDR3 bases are TGCAGCGTTATACGTCCCTATGCGGATGAGCAGTTCTTC. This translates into CSVIRPYADEQFF.